Following are 30 T cell receptor beta chains from one sample sequenced in a study of T cell responses to AZD1222 COVID-19 vaccine (dated by TCRdb to about 2021). The protocol used for the library was the immunoSEQ multiplex PCR assay. In TCRdb, the immuneACCESS table is reduced to in-frame sequences with V and J assigned. These tables do not hold every clone; where another copy was compared, an unresolved V gene accounts for under half, and the others remain unexplained. The sample table records 90,000 to 150,000 clones; 85% to 90% of these occur just once. The top ten constitute roughly 8.9% of the sample. Taken with the paper, the label for time point translates to: baseline before first vaccination. This sample comprised peripheral blood, obtained on day 0 of AZD1222 vaccination. The receptors derive from an adult in good health.

The chain uses TRBV7-8 and TRBJ1-6; D is undetermined. V was trimmed by 1 base and J by 6 bases, leaving 7 bases between them. The germline gives CDR1 SGHVS, CDR2 FQNEAQ. This CDR3 region has 14 residues. The CDR3, as DNA: TGTGCCAGCAGCTTAGGTGGGCTTAATTCACCCCTCCACTTT. This codes for CASSLGGLNSPLHF. The complete variable domain, with remaining parts taken from reference TRBV7-8 and TRBJ1-6, reads GAGVSQSPRYKVAKRGQDVALRCDPISGHVSLFWYQQALGQGPEFLTYFQNEAQLDKSGLPSDRFFAERPEGSVSTLKIQRTQQEDSAVYLCASSLGGLNSPLHFGNGTRLTVT.

This clone was seen a single time. The CDR3 spells CASSQLRDYTF. CDR3 in DNA: TGTGCCAGCAGTCAACTCCGGGACTACACCTTC. V and J are TRBV2 and TRBJ1-2; D is ambiguous. The germline V gene encodes CDR1 SNHLY and CDR2 FYNNEI. The CDR3 is 11 amino acids. Deletions cut 5 bases from V and 10 bases from J, with 11 bases between.

This clone was observed a single time. This rearrangement joins TRBV30 to TRBJ2-3; 8 bases match TRBD2. The germline gives CDR1 GTSNPN, CDR2 SVGIG (reference sequence). Unmatched junction bases numbered 5, after V lost 7 bases and J lost 2 bases. The CDR3 is made up of 13 amino acids. DNA of the CDR3: TGTGCCTTTAGCGGGGCCCACACAGATACGCAGTATTTT. The encoded protein is CAFSGAHTDTQYF.

This clone was found once. The V call is TRBV29-1, the J call TRBJ2-5, with 8 bases that match TRBD1. Trimming removed 3 bases from V and 5 bases from J; junction bases left unmatched: 8. Germline V gives CDR1 SQVTM, CDR2 ANQGSEA. The CDR3 spans 14 residues. The CDR3 reads CSVDGQGGLETQYF. CDR3 sequence (DNA): TGCAGCGTTGACGGACAGGGAGGCCTGGAGACCCAGTACTTC. Full variable domain (rest looked up from reference TRBV29-1 and TRBJ2-5): SAVISQKPSRDICQRGTSLTIQCQVDSQVTMMFWYRQQPGQSLTLIATANQGSEATYESGFVIDKFPISRPNLTFSTLTVSNMSPEDSSIYLCSVDGQGGLETQYFGPGTRLLVL.

This chain links TRBV7-2 with TRBJ1-6, with unresolved D. In germline, CDR1 is SGHTA, CDR2 FQGNSA. The length of the CDR3 is 16 residues. V gave up 1 base and J gave up 7 bases, with 14 bases separating them. CDR3 region: CASSLGPPGRNSPLHF. The DNA for the CDR3 is TGTGCCAGCAGCTTAGGACCTCCAGGCCGGAATTCACCCCTCCACTTT.

The chain carries TRBV27 and TRBJ2-3; perhaps TRBD2 as D (6 bases). V was pared by 11 bases and J by 4 bases, with 19 bases between. This CDR3 has 14 residues. CDR1 and CDR2 (germline): MNHEY, SMNVEV (reference sequence). CDR3 in DNA: TGTGCCGTGATGGGGGGAGGAGGGGCAGATACGCAGTATTTT. Translated, it gives CAVMGGGGADTQYF.

V gene TRBV18 combines with J gene TRBJ1-2; 8 bases line up with TRBD1. The V segment lost 6 bases and the J segment 6 bases; nucleotides outside the gene matches: 12. CDR3 length: 15 amino acids. Germline lookup yields CDR1 KGHSH and CDR2 LQKENI. CDR3 in amino acids: CASSEMTGDLDGYTF. The CDR3 DNA follows: TGTGCCAGCTCCGAGATGACAGGGGATTTAGATGGCTACACCTTC.

This clone was counted once. The chain is built from TRBV19 and TRBJ1-2; 8 positions agree with TRBD1. J was trimmed by 3 bases and V by 4 bases; bases with no gene match: 7. CDR3 length: 15 residues. Per the germline V gene, CDR1 is LNHDA and CDR2 is SQIVND (reference sequence). The CDR3 is CASSRQGPKDYGYTF. The CDR3 coding sequence is TGTGCCAGTAGTAGACAGGGGCCGAAGGACTATGGCTACACCTTC. Variable domain in full (rest from reference TRBV19 and TRBJ1-2): DGGITQSPKYLFRKEGQNVTLSCEQNLNHDAMYWYRQDPGQGLRLIYYSQIVNDFQKGDIAEGYSVSREKKESFPLTVTSAQKNPTAFYLCASSRQGPKDYGYTFGSGTRLTVV.

The V and J genes are TRBV5-5 and TRBJ2-5; 11 nucleotides agree with TRBD1. J lost 5 bases, V lost 4 bases, and 10 bases had no gene match. CDR1 and CDR2 from the germline V gene are SGHKS and YYEKEE (reference sequence). The CDR3 sequence is 16 residues long. The CDR3 nucleotides are TGTGCCAGCAGCATAGGACAGGGGGCTCTGGCGGAGACCCAGTACTTC. As protein: CASSIGQGALAETQYF.

The gene calls are TRBV10-2 and TRBJ1-1; no firm D call. V lost 4 bases and J 0 bases, leaving 6 bases between the germline ends. From germline, CDR1 is WSHSY and CDR2 SAAADI. CDR3 length: 13 amino acids. The CDR3 DNA is TGCGCCAGCAGTGGTCCCTTGAACACTGAAGCTTTCTTT. Protein: CASSGPLNTEAFF.

The chain recombines TRBV9 with TRBJ2-1; a weak D match, TRBD1 (5 bases). V shed 0 bases and J shed 5 bases, with 12 bases lying between them. Looked up from germline, CDR1 is SGDLS and CDR2 is YYNGEE. The CDR3 is 15 residues long. CDR3 DNA: TGTGCCAGCAGCGTAGTAGGGCAGGGTCACAATGAGCAGTTCTTC. Translating it yields CASSVVGQGHNEQFF.

The rearrangement joins TRBV3-1 (or the pseudogene TRBV3-2) to TRBJ2-1; a possible D gene is TRBD2 (6 bases). V lost 4 bases and J 5 bases, leaving 12 bases between the germline ends. The CDR3 length is 14 residues. Germline-derived CDR1 and CDR2 are LGHDT and YNNKEL (reference sequence). The CDR3 here is CASSRVGGNNEQFF. The CDR3 coding sequence is TGTGCCAGCAGCCGGGTCGGGGGAAACAATGAGCAGTTCTTC.

The chain combines TRBV2 with TRBJ1-6; D is perhaps TRBD1 (5 bases). Between the trimmed V and J ends, which lost 3 bases and 7 bases, there was a span of 13 bases. The CDR3 spans 15 residues. Germline assignment: CDR1 SNHLY and CDR2 FYNNEI. The CDR3 DNA reads as TGTGCCAGCAGTGATCCCCAGGGCCCGAATTCACCCCTCCACTTT. It yields the protein CASSDPQGPNSPLHF.

The chain employs TRBV6-5 and TRBJ2-7; TRBD1 matches at 10 bases. The ends lost 7 bases at V and 5 bases at J; junction bases unmatched: 11. This CDR3 contains 15 residues. Germline-derived CDR1 and CDR2 are MNHEY and SVGAGI. In DNA form, the CDR3 reads TGTGCCAGCAAAACAACTGACAGGGGGCATGACGAGCAGTACTTC. This sequence encodes CASKTTDRGHDEQYF.

The chain uses TRBV10-1 and TRBJ2-7; 7 bases are a match to TRBD2. CDR3 size: 15 residues. V dropped 3 bases and J dropped 2; count of bases not matched to a gene: 7. CDR1 is WNHNN, CDR2 SYGVQD, per germline (reference sequence). This CDR3 is CASSDRASGTYEQYF. CDR3 DNA: TGCGCCAGCAGTGACAGGGCTAGCGGAACCTACGAGCAGTACTTC.

This chain connects TRBV30 to TRBJ1-4; D call uncertain. With 1 base removed from V and 0 bases from J, the gap between germline ends came to 9 bases. CDR1 GTSNPN and CDR2 SVGIG come from the germline V gene (reference sequence). The CDR3 loop spans 15 amino acids. For the CDR3, the DNA is TGTGCCTGGAGTGCGAAAGGGTCAACTAATGAAAAACTGTTTTTT. The encoded protein is CAWSAKGSTNEKLFF.

This chain connects TRBV5-1 to TRBJ2-3; 10 bases map to TRBD2. The CDR3 consists of 16 residues. The junction had 6 bases not matched to a gene; V was cut back by 3 bases and J by 2 bases. Germline V CDR1 and CDR2: SGHRS, YFSETQ. The CDR3 DNA reads TGCGCCAGCAGCTCCTTAGCGGGGGGCGCCACAGATACGCAGTATTTT. Amino acids: CASSSLAGGATDTQYF.

The V call is TRBV28, the J call TRBJ1-2; TRBD1 aligns across 11 bases. J gave up 7 bases and V 5 bases, and 12 bases lay outside the gene matches. The germline gives CDR1 MDHEN, CDR2 SYDVKM. This CDR3 comprises 16 residues. Here the CDR3 DNA reads TGTGCCAGCAGTCCCGGGACAGGGGGTTCCTTAGGTGGCTACACCTTC. Its translation is CASSPGTGGSLGGYTF.

The V call is TRBV11-2, the J call TRBJ2-5; TRBD2 is a possible D gene (6 bases). Germline V lookup: CDR1 SGHAT, CDR2 FQNNGV. V dropped 5 bases and J dropped 7 bases, with 8 bases sitting between them. This CDR3 has 11 residues. CDR3 sequence (DNA): TGTGCCAGCAGCCCGGAGGGGACCCAGTACTTC. This codes for CASSPEGTQYF. Variable domain in full (rest from reference TRBV11-2 and TRBJ2-5): EAGVAQSPRYKIIEKRQSVAFWCNPISGHATLYWYQQILGQGPKLLIQFQNNGVVDDSQLPKDRFSAERLKGVDSTLKIQPAKLEDSAVYLCASSPEGTQYFGPGTRLLVL.

The chain couples TRBV28 to TRBJ1-1, with 9 bases aligning to TRBD1. The CDR3 length is 16 residues. Unmatched junction bases numbered 13, after V lost 7 bases and J lost 4 bases. CDR1 is MDHEN, CDR2 SYDVKM, per germline. The DNA of the CDR3 is TGTGCCAGCATGTCGGGACAGGGAGTTGCGATCACTGAAGCTTTCTTT. It yields the protein CASMSGQGVAITEAFF.

The V and J genes are TRBV10-3 and TRBJ1-2; D is possibly TRBD1 (5 bases). Germline loops: CDR1 ENHRY, CDR2 SYGVKD. The ends were cut back, 10 bases at V and 2 bases at J, with 8 bases in the middle. There are 11 residues in the CDR3. The CDR3 DNA sequence: TGTGCCACCAGACAGAACTATGGCTACACCTTC. Its protein is CATRQNYGYTF.

In this sample, this clone turned up once. The rearrangement joins TRBV24-1 to TRBJ2-1; 8 bases agree with TRBD2. The CDR3 has 16 amino acids. Per the germline V gene, CDR1 is KGHDR and CDR2 is SFDVKD. J lost 6 bases, V lost 4 bases, and 10 bases had no gene match. The CDR3 DNA reads TGTGCCACCAGTGACCATCCGGGACTAGTGTTCAATGAGCAGTTCTTC. This sequence encodes CATSDHPGLVFNEQFF.

In this sample, this clone turned up once. This chain connects TRBV25-1 to TRBJ2-2, with D possibly matching TRBD1 (6 bases). V was trimmed by 4 bases and J by 4 bases, leaving 13 bases between them. Germline values: CDR1 MGHDK, CDR2 SYGVNS. The CDR3 runs 15 residues. CDR3 sequence reads: CASSVGRGFTGELFF. The CDR3 DNA sequence: TGTGCCAGCAGTGTCGGCAGGGGATTCACCGGGGAGCTGTTTTTT.

Only one count was recorded for this clone. The genes are TRBV21-1 and TRBJ1-2. TRBV21-1 counts as a pseudogene. The CDR3 spans 12 residues. CDR3 region: CASSRGIFGYTF. CDR3 nucleotide sequence: TGTGCCAGCAGCCGTGGGATCTTCGGCTACACCTTC.

The CDR3: CASSPGTQSINVLTF. The CDR3 DNA reads as TGTGCCAGCTCACCCGGGACGCAATCTATCAACGTCCTGACTTTC. This chain connects TRBV18 to TRBJ2-6; D is possibly TRBD1 or TRBD2 (5 bases each). Trimming removed 3 bases at V and 9 bases at J, with 15 bases between. Per germline, CDR1 KGHSH and CDR2 LQKENI. The CDR3 is made up of 15 amino acids.

The rearrangement joins TRBV28 to TRBJ2-5; D gene ambiguous. The CDR3 is 15 amino acids. The V end lost 7 bases, the J end lost 6 bases, and 21 bases lay between the germline ends. Per the germline V gene, CDR1 is MDHEN and CDR2 is SYDVKM. The CDR3 is CASTRVGPRRKTQYF. DNA for the CDR3: TGTGCCAGCACGCGAGTGGGCCCTCGGCGGAAGACCCAGTACTTC.

The CDR3 coding sequence is TGTGCCAGCTCACGGGTCCCGAGTAGCGGGGGCCTCCTGGGAGAGACCCAGTACTTC. Translating it yields CASSRVPSSGGLLGETQYF. The J gene is TRBJ2-5, the V gene TRBV18; TRBD2 matches at 9 bases. Germline CDR1 and CDR2: KGHSH and LQKENI. The CDR3 covers 19 residues. V gave up 4 bases and J gave up 4 bases; unmatched junction bases: 19.

This sequence joins TRBV27 and TRBJ1-1, with D tentatively TRBD1 (5 bases). CDR1 MNHEY and CDR2 SMNVEV come from the germline V gene (reference sequence). CDR3 length: 18 residues. Trimming removed 5 bases from V and 1 base from J, with 23 bases in between. The CDR3 region is CASSPITGLRFENTEAFF. The CDR3 DNA reads TGTGCCAGCAGTCCTATTACGGGACTGAGGTTTGAGAACACTGAAGCTTTCTTT.

The sample holds one count of this clone. CDR3 loop: CASSLGPGQGYGYTF. The CDR3 DNA follows: TGTGCCAGCAGCTTAGGGCCGGGGCAAGGCTATGGCTACACCTTC. The chain combines TRBV7-3 with TRBJ1-2; a weak D match, TRBD1 (5 bases). V lost 2 bases and J 4 bases, leaving 14 bases between the germline ends. Germline V gene sequence: CDR1 SGHTA, CDR2 FQGTGA. The CDR3 length is 15 residues.

The chain employs TRBV4-1 and TRBJ2-7; D ambiguous. Germline V gene lookup returns CDR1 MGHRA and CDR2 YSYEKL. This CDR3 is 13 amino acids long. The V and J ends lost 1 base and 4 bases respectively, with 8 bases between them. The CDR3 protein is CASSQATEYEQYF. DNA of the CDR3: TGCGCCAGCAGCCAAGCTACAGAGTACGAGCAGTACTTC.